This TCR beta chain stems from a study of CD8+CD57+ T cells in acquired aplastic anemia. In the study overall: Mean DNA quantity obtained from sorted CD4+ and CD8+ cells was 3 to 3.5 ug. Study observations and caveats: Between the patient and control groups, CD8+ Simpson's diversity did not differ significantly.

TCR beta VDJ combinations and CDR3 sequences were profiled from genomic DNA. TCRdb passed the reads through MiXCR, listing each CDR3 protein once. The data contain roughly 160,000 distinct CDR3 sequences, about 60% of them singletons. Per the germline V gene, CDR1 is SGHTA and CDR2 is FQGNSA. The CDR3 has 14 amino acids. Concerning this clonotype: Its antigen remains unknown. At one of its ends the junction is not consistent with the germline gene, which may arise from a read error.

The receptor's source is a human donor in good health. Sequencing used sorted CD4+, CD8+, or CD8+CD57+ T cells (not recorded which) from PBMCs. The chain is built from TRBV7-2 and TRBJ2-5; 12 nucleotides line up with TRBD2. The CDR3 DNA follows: TGTGCCAGCAAACTAGCGGGAGGTGGAGAGACCCGGTACTTC. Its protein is CASKLAGGGETRYF.